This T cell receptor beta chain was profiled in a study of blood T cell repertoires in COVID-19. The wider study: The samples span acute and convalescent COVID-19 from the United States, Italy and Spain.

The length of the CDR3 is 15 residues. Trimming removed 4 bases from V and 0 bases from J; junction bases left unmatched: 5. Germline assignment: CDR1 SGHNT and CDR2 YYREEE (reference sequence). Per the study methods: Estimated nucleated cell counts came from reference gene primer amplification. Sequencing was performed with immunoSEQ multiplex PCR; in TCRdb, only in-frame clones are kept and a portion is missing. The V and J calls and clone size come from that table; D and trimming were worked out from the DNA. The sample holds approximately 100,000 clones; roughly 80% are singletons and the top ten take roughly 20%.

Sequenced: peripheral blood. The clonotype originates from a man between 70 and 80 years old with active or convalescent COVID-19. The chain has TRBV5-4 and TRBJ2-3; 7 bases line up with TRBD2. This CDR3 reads CASSPWGGSTDTQYF. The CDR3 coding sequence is TGTGCCAGCAGCCCGTGGGGGGGGAGCACAGATACGCAGTATTTT.